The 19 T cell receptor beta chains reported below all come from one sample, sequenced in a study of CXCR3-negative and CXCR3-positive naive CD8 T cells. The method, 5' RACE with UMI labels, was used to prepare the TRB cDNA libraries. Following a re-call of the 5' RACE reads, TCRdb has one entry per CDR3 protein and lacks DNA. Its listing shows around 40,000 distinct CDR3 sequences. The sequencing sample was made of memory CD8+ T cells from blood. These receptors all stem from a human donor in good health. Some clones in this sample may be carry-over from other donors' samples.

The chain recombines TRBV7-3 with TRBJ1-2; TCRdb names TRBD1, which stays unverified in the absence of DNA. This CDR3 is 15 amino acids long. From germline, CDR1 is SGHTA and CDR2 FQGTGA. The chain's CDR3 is CASSPLVGAYHGYTF.

The CDR3 loop reads CASSSPGLDTNTQYF. This chain connects TRBV12-3 or TRBV12-4 to TRBJ2-3; TCRdb's D call of TRBD1 is untestable without DNA. CDR3 size: 15 residues.

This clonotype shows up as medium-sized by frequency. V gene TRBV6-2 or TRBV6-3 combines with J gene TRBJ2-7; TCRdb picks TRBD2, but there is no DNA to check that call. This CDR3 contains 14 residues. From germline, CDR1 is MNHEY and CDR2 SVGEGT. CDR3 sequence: CASNLAGPYYEQYF.

CDR3 residues: CASSLSVEGIVTGELFF. The V call is TRBV7-9, the J call TRBJ2-2; TCRdb picks TRBD2, but there is no DNA to check that call. Germline assignment: CDR1 SEHNR and CDR2 FQNEAQ (reference sequence). CDR3 length: 17 residues.

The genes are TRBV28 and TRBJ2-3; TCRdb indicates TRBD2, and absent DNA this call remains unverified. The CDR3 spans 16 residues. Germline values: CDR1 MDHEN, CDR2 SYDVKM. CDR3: CASSFLGGRFTDTQYF.

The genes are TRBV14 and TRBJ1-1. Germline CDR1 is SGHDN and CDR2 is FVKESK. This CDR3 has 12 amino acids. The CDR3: CASSQENTEAFF.

The CDR3 loop reads CASSGPGQGNYGYTF. The rearrangement uses TRBV12-3 or TRBV12-4 and TRBJ1-2; with no DNA, the TCRdb D assignment of TRBD1 cannot be verified. The CDR3 contains 15 residues.

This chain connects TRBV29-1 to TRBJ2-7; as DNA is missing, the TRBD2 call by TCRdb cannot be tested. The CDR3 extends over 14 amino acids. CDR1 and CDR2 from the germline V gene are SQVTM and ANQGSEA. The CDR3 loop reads CSVAGGPSGYEQYF.

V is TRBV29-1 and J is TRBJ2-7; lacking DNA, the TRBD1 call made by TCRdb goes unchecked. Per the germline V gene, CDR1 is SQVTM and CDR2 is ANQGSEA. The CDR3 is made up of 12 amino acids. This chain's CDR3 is CSVESRDYEQYF.

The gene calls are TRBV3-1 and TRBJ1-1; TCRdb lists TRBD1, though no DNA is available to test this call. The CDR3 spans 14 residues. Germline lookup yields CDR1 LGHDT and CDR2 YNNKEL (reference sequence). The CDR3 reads CASSPRPTGKGAFF.

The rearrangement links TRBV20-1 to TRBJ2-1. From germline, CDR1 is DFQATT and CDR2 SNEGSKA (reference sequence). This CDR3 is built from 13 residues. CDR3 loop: CSARDNLYNEQFF.

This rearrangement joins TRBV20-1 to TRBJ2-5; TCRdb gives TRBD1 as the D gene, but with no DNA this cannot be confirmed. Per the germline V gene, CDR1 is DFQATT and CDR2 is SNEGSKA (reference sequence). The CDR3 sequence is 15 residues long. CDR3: CSAIRDTGELETQYF.

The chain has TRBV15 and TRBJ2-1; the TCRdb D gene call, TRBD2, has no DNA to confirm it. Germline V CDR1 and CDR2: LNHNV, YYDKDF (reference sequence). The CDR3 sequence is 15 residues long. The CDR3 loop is CATSRVASGSYEQFF.

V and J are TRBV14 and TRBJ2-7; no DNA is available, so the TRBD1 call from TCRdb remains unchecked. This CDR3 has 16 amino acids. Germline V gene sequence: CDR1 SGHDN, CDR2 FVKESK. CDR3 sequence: CASSQAGQGTMGEQYF.

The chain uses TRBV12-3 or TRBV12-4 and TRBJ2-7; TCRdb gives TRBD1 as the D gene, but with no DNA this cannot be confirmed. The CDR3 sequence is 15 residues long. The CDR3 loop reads CASSIGTGGRREQYF.

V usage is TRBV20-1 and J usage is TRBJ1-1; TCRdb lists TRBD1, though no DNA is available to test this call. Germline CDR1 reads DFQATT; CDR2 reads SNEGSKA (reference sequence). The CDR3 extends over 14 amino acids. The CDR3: CSPRSGELLTEAFF.

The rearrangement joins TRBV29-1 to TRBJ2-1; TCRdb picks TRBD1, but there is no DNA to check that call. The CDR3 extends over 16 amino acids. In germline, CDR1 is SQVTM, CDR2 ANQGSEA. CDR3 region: CSVDLWGDTEVYEQFF.

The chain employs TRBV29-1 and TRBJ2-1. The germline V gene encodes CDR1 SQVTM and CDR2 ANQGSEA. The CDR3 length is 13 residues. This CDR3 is CSVEESTYNEQFF.

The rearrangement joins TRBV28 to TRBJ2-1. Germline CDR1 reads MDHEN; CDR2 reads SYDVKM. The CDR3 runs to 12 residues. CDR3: CASTLGYNEQFF.